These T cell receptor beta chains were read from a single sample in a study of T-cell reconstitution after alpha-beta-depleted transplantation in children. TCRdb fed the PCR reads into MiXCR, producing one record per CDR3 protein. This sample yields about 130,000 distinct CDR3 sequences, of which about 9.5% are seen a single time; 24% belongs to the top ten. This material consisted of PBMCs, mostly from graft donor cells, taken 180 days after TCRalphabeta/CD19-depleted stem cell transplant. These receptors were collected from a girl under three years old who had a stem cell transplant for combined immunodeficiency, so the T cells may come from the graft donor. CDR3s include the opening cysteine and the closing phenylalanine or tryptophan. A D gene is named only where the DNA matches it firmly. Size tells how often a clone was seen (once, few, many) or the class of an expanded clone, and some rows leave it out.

CASSLFGQVSYEQYF,TGTGCCAGCAGCCTATTCGGTCAGGTTTCCTACGAGCAGTACTTC,TRBJ2-7,TRBV11-2,NA,few
CASSPGQGAGEQYF,TGTGCCAGCAGTCCGGGACAGGGGGCGGGGGAGCAGTACTTC,TRBJ2-7,TRBV12-3/TRBV12-4,TRBD1,NA
CASSPRDRGFYGYTF,TGTGCCAGCAGTCCCCGGGACAGGGGTTTCTATGGCTACACCTTC,TRBJ1-2,TRBV27,TRBD1,NA
CAVQIGTDTQYF,TGCGCGGTACAGATTGGAACAGATACGCAGTATTTT,TRBJ2-3,TRBV29-1,NA,few
CASSSYKEVGANVLTF,TGTGCCAGCAGCTCGTATAAAGAAGTTGGGGCCAACGTCCTGACTTTC,TRBJ2-6,TRBV12-3/TRBV12-4,NA,many
CASSPAGGFDEQYF,TGTGCCAGCAGTCCAGCGGGGGGGTTCGACGAGCAGTACTTC,TRBJ2-7,TRBV12-3/TRBV12-4,TRBD2,NA
CSAAQGRYGYTF,TGCAGTGCGGCACAGGGACGCTATGGCTACACCTTC,TRBJ1-2,TRBV20-1,NA,NA
CASSSWDRAAGETQYF,TGTGCCAGCAGCTCTTGGGACAGGGCAGCAGGGGAGACCCAGTACTTC,TRBJ2-5,TRBV11-2,TRBD1,few
CASTLTGGNQETQYF,TGTGCCAGCACTTTGACAGGGGGGAACCAAGAGACCCAGTACTTC,TRBJ2-5,TRBV12-3/TRBV12-4,TRBD1,many
CASSVGGPLSYEQYF,TGTGCCAGCAGCGTAGGGGGTCCCCTTTCCTACGAGCAGTACTTC,TRBJ2-7,TRBV9,NA,few
CASSLTAGLETQYF,TGTGCCAGCAGCTTAACGGCAGGGTTGGAGACCCAGTACTTC,TRBJ2-5,TRBV7-3,NA,NA
CASSPSPGRGEKLFF,TGCGCCAGCAGCCCATCACCCGGGAGAGGGGAAAAACTGTTTTTT,TRBJ1-4,TRBV5-1,NA,many
CASSLGFRGTIYNEQFF,TGTGCCAGCAGCTTAGGGTTTCGGGGGACCATCTACAATGAGCAGTTCTTC,TRBJ2-1,TRBV7-2,NA,many
CASSLARLLAGARASTDTQYF,TGTGCCAGCAGCTTAGCGAGGTTGCTAGCGGGGGCCCGTGCTAGCACAGATACGCAGTATTTT,TRBJ2-3,TRBV7-2,TRBD2,many
CATSDSGTVYEQYF,TGTGCCACCAGTGATTCCGGGACGGTCTACGAGCAGTACTTC,TRBJ2-7,TRBV24-1,NA,NA
CSALGGTLDYEQYF,TGCAGTGCCCTTGGGGGGACTCTGGACTACGAGCAGTACTTC,TRBJ2-7,TRBV20-1,NA,NA
CASSYSGVSYEQYF,TGTGCCAGCAGTTACTCCGGGGTCTCCTACGAGCAGTACTTC,TRBJ2-7,TRBV6-2/TRBV6-3,NA,few
CASSNTLAGETQYF,TGTGCCAGCAGCAACACGTTGGCGGGAGAGACCCAGTACTTC,TRBJ2-5,TRBV7-2,NA,NA
CASSPRQLLAKNIQYF,TGTGCCAGCAGCCCGAGACAACTGTTAGCCAAAAACATTCAGTACTTC,TRBJ2-4,TRBV6-1,NA,few
CSVTSDLRTANTEAFF,TGCAGCGTTACCTCGGATTTAAGGACGGCGAACACTGAAGCTTTCTTT,TRBJ1-1,TRBV29-1,NA,few
CATSDLGGRDTQYF,TGTGCCACCAGTGATTTGGGGGGGCGGGATACGCAGTATTTT,TRBJ2-3,TRBV24-1,NA,few
CAISSLRDNEQFF,TGTGCCATCAGTTCACTTCGGGACAATGAGCAGTTCTTC,TRBJ2-1,TRBV10-3,NA,many
CASSSRQGGEKLFF,TGCGCCAGCAGCTCCCGACAGGGGGGCGAAAAACTGTTTTTT,TRBJ1-4,TRBV5-1,TRBD1,many
CASTRGGENIQYF,TGTGCCAGTACTCGGGGGGGCGAAAACATTCAGTACTTC,TRBJ2-4,TRBV9,TRBD2,NA
CASTTGVHYYTF,TGTGCCAGCACGACAGGAGTTCATTACTACACCTTC,TRBJ1-2,TRBV6-5,NA,few
CASTAGPPDDNEQFF,TGTGCCAGCACCGCCGGGCCCCCGGATGACAATGAGCAGTTCTTC,TRBJ2-1,TRBV12-3/TRBV12-4,NA,few
CASSTLPDNTGELFF,TGTGCCAGTAGTACTTTACCCGACAACACCGGGGAGCTGTTTTTT,TRBJ2-2,TRBV19,NA,few
CAISERQGPSYNEQFF,TGTGCCATCAGTGAAAGACAGGGGCCGTCTTACAATGAGCAGTTCTTC,TRBJ2-1,TRBV10-3,TRBD1,NA
CASSESWDREIGYTF,TGTGCCAGCAGTGAATCGTGGGACAGGGAAATCGGCTACACCTTC,TRBJ1-2,TRBV25-1,TRBD1,few
CSVEDGPGSYEQYF,TGCAGCGTTGAAGATGGCCCGGGGTCCTACGAGCAGTACTTC,TRBJ2-7,TRBV29-1,NA,many
CASSATTRLTVSSYEQYF,TGTGCCAGCAGCGCCACGACTCGTCTCACAGTTAGCTCCTACGAGCAGTACTTC,TRBJ2-7,TRBV13,NA,NA
CASSLDRGRGTGELFF,TGTGCCAGCAGCCTCGACAGGGGGCGAGGCACCGGGGAGCTGTTTTTT,TRBJ2-2,TRBV7-8,TRBD1,NA
CASSQDSAGVDGYTF,TGCGCCAGCAGCCAAGATAGCGCAGGTGTTGATGGCTACACCTTC,TRBJ1-2,TRBV4-3,NA,NA
CASSSRGRSSYNEQFF,TGTGCCAGCAGCTCCCGGGGGCGAAGCTCCTACAATGAGCAGTTCTTC,TRBJ2-1,TRBV6-1,NA,few
CASTPRTGLISGANVLTF,TGTGCCAGCACCCCGAGGACAGGACTTATCTCTGGGGCCAACGTCCTGACTTTC,TRBJ2-6,TRBV5-5,TRBD1,NA
CASSVRDILPGANVLTF,TGTGCCAGCAGCGTACGGGACATCCTCCCTGGGGCCAACGTCCTGACTTTC,TRBJ2-6,TRBV7-9,NA,NA
CASRGGFPYEQYF,TGTGCCAGCAGGGGAGGTTTTCCCTACGAGCAGTACTTC,TRBJ2-7,TRBV5-6,NA,few
CASRTGGYQHQHF,TGTGCCAGCAGAACAGGGGGCTATCAGCACCAGCATTTT,TRBJ1-5,TRBV28,TRBD1,once
CAWSPGATYEQYF,TGTGCCTGGAGCCCGGGGGCAACCTACGAGCAGTACTTC,TRBJ2-7,TRBV30,NA,few
CSAQTSTRETQYF,TGCAGTGCTCAGACAAGTACACGAGAGACCCAGTACTTC,TRBJ2-5,TRBV20-1,NA,few
CASSLTQDRVGGYTF,TGTGCCAGCAGTTTAACCCAAGATCGCGTCGGTGGCTACACCTTC,TRBJ1-2,TRBV12-3/TRBV12-4,NA,few
CSAGTSGRTDTQYF,TGCAGTGCGGGGACTAGCGGGAGGACAGATACGCAGTATTTT,TRBJ2-3,TRBV20-1,TRBD2,NA
CASSPTRGYEQYF,TGTGCCAGCAGCCCTACTAGGGGCTACGAGCAGTACTTC,TRBJ2-7,TRBV7-9,NA,many
CSATRDGQETQYF,TGCAGTGCAACCCGGGACGGCCAAGAGACCCAGTACTTC,TRBJ2-5,TRBV20-1,NA,many
CASSSTSGGGQETQYF,TGTGCCAGCAGTTCGACTAGCGGGGGGGGCCAAGAGACCCAGTACTTC,TRBJ2-5,TRBV6-5,TRBD2,few
CASSQDSNQPQHF,TGTGCCAGCAGCCAAGATTCAAATCAGCCCCAGCATTTT,TRBJ1-5,TRBV3-1,NA,NA
CASSYGVGWGSNEQFF,TGTGCCAGCAGTTACGGGGTGGGCTGGGGGTCCAATGAGCAGTTCTTC,TRBJ2-1,TRBV6-5,NA,few
CASSIGPNSGNTIYF,TGTGCCAGCAGCATCGGACCGAACTCTGGAAACACCATATATTTT,TRBJ1-3,TRBV7-1,NA,NA
CASSTPQDTGELFF,TGCGCCAGCAGCACCCCGCAGGACACCGGGGAGCTGTTTTTT,TRBJ2-2,TRBV5-1,NA,few
CASSYGGGLAGSNTGELFF,TGTGCCAGCAGTTATGGCGGTGGACTAGCGGGATCGAACACCGGGGAGCTGTTTTTT,TRBJ2-2,TRBV6-5,TRBD2,NA
CASSLEPGHTYEQYF,TGCGCCAGCAGCTTGGAACCGGGACACACCTACGAGCAGTACTTC,TRBJ2-7,TRBV5-1,NA,few
CASSQERAAGANVLTF,TGCGCCAGCAGCCAAGAGCGGGCAGCTGGGGCCAACGTCCTGACTTTC,TRBJ2-6,TRBV4-3,NA,few
CASSSSGPSSYNEQFF,TGTGCCAGCAGCTCTAGCGGGCCGAGCTCCTACAATGAGCAGTTCTTC,TRBJ2-1,TRBV7-8,TRBD2,many
CASTEGGVRETQYF,TGTGCCAGCACGGAGGGAGGAGTAAGAGAGACCCAGTACTTC,TRBJ2-5,TRBV28,NA,many
CSVEGDRETYEQYF,TGCAGCGTTGAAGGGGACAGGGAAACCTACGAGCAGTACTTC,TRBJ2-7,TRBV29-1,TRBD1,many
CSASGTPSYEQYF,TGCAGTGCTAGCGGGACGCCCTCCTACGAGCAGTACTTC,TRBJ2-7,TRBV20-1,NA,NA
CSARPTGYGYTF,TGCAGTGCTAGACCTACGGGTTATGGCTACACCTTC,TRBJ1-2,TRBV20-1,NA,NA
CASSLGGDGYNQPQHF,TGTGCCAGCAGTTTAGGAGGGGACGGATACAATCAGCCCCAGCATTTT,TRBJ1-5,TRBV12-3/TRBV12-4,NA,NA
CASSFLGASYEQYF,TGTGCCAGCAGCTTTTTGGGGGCCTCCTACGAGCAGTACTTC,TRBJ2-7,TRBV7-8,NA,many
CASRRTSGGTDTQYF,TGTGCCAGCAGACGGACTAGCGGAGGCACAGATACGCAGTATTTT,TRBJ2-3,TRBV2,TRBD2,many